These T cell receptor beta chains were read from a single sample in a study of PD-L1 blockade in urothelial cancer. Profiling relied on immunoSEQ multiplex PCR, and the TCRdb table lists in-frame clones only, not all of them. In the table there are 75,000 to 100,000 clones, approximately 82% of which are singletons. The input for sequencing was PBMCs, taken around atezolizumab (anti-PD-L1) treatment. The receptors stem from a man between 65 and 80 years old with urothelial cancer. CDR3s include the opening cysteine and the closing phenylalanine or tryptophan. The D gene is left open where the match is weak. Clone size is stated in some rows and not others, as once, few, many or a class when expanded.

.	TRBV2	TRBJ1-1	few	TGTGCCAGCAGCGGGGACATTGCCTACACTGAAGCTTTCTTT	CASSGDIAYTEAFF
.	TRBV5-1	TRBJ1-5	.	TGCGCCAGCAGCTTGGCCGGGGGTAATCAGCCCCAGCATTTT	CASSLAGGNQPQHF
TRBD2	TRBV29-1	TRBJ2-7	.	TGCAGCGTTGGGGGGACTAGCGGGTTCTCCTACGAGCAGTACTTC	CSVGGTSGFSYEQYF
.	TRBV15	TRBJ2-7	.	TGTGCCACCCAGGACACAAACTACGAGCAGTACTTC	CATQDTNYEQYF
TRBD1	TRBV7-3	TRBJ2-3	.	TGTGCCAGCAGCTTCACCGGGACAGGGGGCCAAGATACGCAGTATTTT	CASSFTGTGGQDTQYF
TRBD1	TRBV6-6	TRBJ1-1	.	TGTGCCAGCAGTTACTATCCGGGACAGGGAACTTTCTTT	CASSYYPGQGTFF
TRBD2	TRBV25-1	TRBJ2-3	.	TGTGCCAGCAGTGACCTAATAGCGGGGGGGAGCACAGATACGCAGTATTTT	CASSDLIAGGSTDTQYF
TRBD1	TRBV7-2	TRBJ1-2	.	TGTGCCAGCAGGCGACAGGGTGTGAACTATGGCTACACCTTC	CASRRQGVNYGYTF
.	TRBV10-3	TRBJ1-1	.	TGTGCCATCAGTGAGTCTGGAGGGCTTACTGAAGCTTTCTTT	CAISESGGLTEAFF
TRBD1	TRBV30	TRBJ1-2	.	TGTGCCTGGAGTGTACGCGGGACAGTCAACTATGGCTACACCTTC	CAWSVRGTVNYGYTF
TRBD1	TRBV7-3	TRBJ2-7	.	TGTGCCAGCAGCTCCGGGGACAGCTACGAGCAGTACTTC	CASSSGDSYEQYF
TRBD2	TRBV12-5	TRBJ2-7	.	TGTGCTAGTGGTTTGCCCACGGGAGGGGCAGGCGAGCAGTACTTC	CASGLPTGGAGEQYF
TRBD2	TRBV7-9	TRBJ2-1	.	TGTGCCAGCAGCTTAGGGCTAGCGGGAGGGAAGGATGAGCAGTTCTTC	CASSLGLAGGKDEQFF
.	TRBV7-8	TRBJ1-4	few	TGTGCCAGCAGCTTAGGCAGGGCGAATGAAAAACTGTTTTTT	CASSLGRANEKLFF
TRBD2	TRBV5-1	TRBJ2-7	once	TGCGCCAGCAGGGCTAGCGGGATCGCCTACGAGCAGTACTTC	CASRASGIAYEQYF
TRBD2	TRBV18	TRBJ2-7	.	TGTGCTAGCTCACCACCGGTGGTAGCGGGATTAAGCAGCTACGAGCAGTACTTC	CASSPPVVAGLSSYEQYF
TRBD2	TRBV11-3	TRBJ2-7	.	TGTGCCAGCAGCCGGCGGGAGGGAGGGAAGACTAGCGGGAGCTCCTACGAGCAGTACTTC	CASSRREGGKTSGSSYEQYF
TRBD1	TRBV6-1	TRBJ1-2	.	TGTGCCAGCAGTGGGGACAGGGGTTTCTATGGCTACACCTTC	CASSGDRGFYGYTF
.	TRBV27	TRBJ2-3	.	TGTGCCAGCAGTTTATCGTCGGATGATAGGGGAGATACGCAGTATTTT	CASSLSSDDRGDTQYF
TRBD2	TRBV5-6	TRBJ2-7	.	TGTGCCAGCAGCTATCAGCGGGGGGGCCATGGCGAGCAGTACTTC	CASSYQRGGHGEQYF
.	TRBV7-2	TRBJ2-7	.	TGTGCCAGCAGCTTAGCCCCAGGGAAATGGTACGAGCAGTACTTC	CASSLAPGKWYEQYF
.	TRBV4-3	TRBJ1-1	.	TGCGCCAGCAGAGGGGAAGGGAACACTGAAGCTTTCTTT	CASRGEGNTEAFF
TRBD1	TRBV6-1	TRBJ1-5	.	TGTGCCAGCAGTGGGACAGGGGTCAATCAGCCCCAGCATTTT	CASSGTGVNQPQHF
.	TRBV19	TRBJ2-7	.	TGTGCCAGTAGTATCAATACAGTCTCCTACGAGCAGTACTTC	CASSINTVSYEQYF
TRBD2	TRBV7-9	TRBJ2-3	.	TGTGCCAGCAGCTCCACTAGCGGGGGGCCCGCAGATACGCAGTATTTT	CASSSTSGGPADTQYF
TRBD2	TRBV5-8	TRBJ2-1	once	TGTGCCAGCAGCTTTCAACTAGCGGGGCTCAATGAGCAGTTCTTC	CASSFQLAGLNEQFF
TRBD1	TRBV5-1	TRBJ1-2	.	TGCGCCAGCAGCTTGAAGGGACAGGATAGTGGCTACACCTTC	CASSLKGQDSGYTF
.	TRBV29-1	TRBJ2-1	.	TGCAGCGCTTTTTTGGCGGGGAATCGTCACAATGAGCAGTTCTTC	CSAFLAGNRHNEQFF
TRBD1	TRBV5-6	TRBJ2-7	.	TGTGCCAGCAGCCCGGGACAGGGTTTAGACGAGCAGTACTTC	CASSPGQGLDEQYF
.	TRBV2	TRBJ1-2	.	TGTGCCAGCAAAATGGGGGCAAACTATGGCTACACCTTC	CASKMGANYGYTF
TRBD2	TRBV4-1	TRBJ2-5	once	TGCGCCAGCAGCCCTAGCGGGAGGAGGCAAGAGACCCAGTACTTC	CASSPSGRRQETQYF
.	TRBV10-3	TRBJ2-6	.	TGTGCCATCAGTGAGTCACGGGTTTCCAGCTCTGGGGCCAACGTCCTGACTTTC	CAISESRVSSSGANVLTF
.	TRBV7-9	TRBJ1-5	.	TGTGCCAGCAGCTTAGGAGGGCGGTCAGGTCTGCCCCAGCATTTT	CASSLGGRSGLPQHF
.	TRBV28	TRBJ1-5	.	TGTGCCAGCAGCCTCACCAGGACAGGCAATCAGCCCCAGCATTTT	CASSLTRTGNQPQHF
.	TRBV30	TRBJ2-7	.	TGTGCCTGGAGTGTAAATGGCGGGTTTTCCTACGAGCAGTACTTC	CAWSVNGGFSYEQYF
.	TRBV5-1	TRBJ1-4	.	TGCGCCAGCAGCTTCGGCCAGGGAAGGGAAAAACTGTTTTTT	CASSFGQGREKLFF
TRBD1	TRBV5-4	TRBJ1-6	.	TGTGCCAGCAGCTTACCCGGGACAGGGATTTATAATTCACCCCTCCACTTT	CASSLPGTGIYNSPLHF
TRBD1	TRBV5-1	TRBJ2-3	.	TGCGCCAGCAGCTTGGCCCCGAGGGACAGTAGCACAGATACGCAGTATTTT	CASSLAPRDSSTDTQYF
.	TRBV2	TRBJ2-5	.	TGTGCCAGCAGTACAGAATCCAGGACCCAGTACTTC	CASSTESRTQYF
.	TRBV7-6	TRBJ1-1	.	TGTGCCAGCAGCCGGACACTTGAGAACACTGAAGCTTTCTTT	CASSRTLENTEAFF
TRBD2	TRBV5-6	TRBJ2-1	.	TGTGCCAGCAGCTTGACTAGCGGGAGGTACAATGAGCAGTTCTTC	CASSLTSGRYNEQFF
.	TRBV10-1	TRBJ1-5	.	TGCGCCAGCACCGCCTCGGACGGGATTTATAGCAATCAGCCCCAGCATTTT	CASTASDGIYSNQPQHF
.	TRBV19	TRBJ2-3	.	TGTGCCAGTAGTATATCGGACTCTCAAACAGATACGCAGTATTTT	CASSISDSQTDTQYF
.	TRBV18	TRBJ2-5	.	TGTGCCAGCTCACCAGAACAGCAAGAGACCCAGTACTTC	CASSPEQQETQYF